Detailed here is one T cell receptor (beta chain). In the original analysis: Scientists estimated how many nucleated cells there were by amplifying reference gene primers. Using immunoSEQ multiplex PCR, the repertoire was profiled, and TCRdb retains in-frame clones only, with some absent. Clonal size and the V and J genes are those of that table, whereas D and trimming came from the DNA. The sample includes about 290,000 clones, approximately 90% of them seen just once. This sample is drawn from a study of blood T cell repertoires in COVID-19. Across the study: Samples came from the United States, Italy and Spain, spanning acute and convalescent COVID-19. Sources were T cells, B-cell-depleted T cells, or PBMCs; the material itself was cDNA or gDNA.

The CDR3 contains 17 residues. CDR1 and CDR2 (germline): LNHNV, YYDKDF (reference sequence). The germline V and J ends were trimmed by 2 bases and 1 base, with 16 bases remaining between them. The V and J genes are TRBV15 and TRBJ2-3, with D maybe TRBD1 (6 bases). The sample taken for sequencing was peripheral blood. The source of this sequence is a middle-aged man with acute or convalescent COVID-19. The CDR3 protein is CATSRKLQGTGTDTQYF. The DNA of the CDR3 is TGTGCCACCAGCAGAAAGCTCCAGGGGACGGGCACAGATACGCAGTATTTT.